This section outlines one T cell receptor beta chain sequence together with its context. These data are taken from a study of shared clonotypes between healthy human individuals. Study in general: Those who served as donors were two women and a few men between the ages of 18 and 49.

Profiled with immunoSEQ multiplex PCR; TCRdb holds only in-frame clones, not every one. Found here are 1,500,000 or so clones, about 98.5% of them singletons; the top ten hold under 0.45%. Naive CD45RA+ and memory CD45RA-negative subsets were split from CD4+ cells. The trim removed 1 base at V and 4 bases at J, leaving 10 bases unmatched. The CDR3 length is 17 residues. The germline V gene encodes CDR1 SGHTA and CDR2 FQGNSA. Sequencing used naive CD4+ T cells sorted from blood. Subset of the sample: CD45RA+ positively selected. The chain uses TRBV7-2 and TRBJ2-1; 7 nucleotides line up with TRBD2. This sequence was found in a man aged 25-45 years in good health. CDR3 sequence reads: CASSLGVGTTLYNEQFF. The DNA for the CDR3 is TGTGCCAGCAGCTTAGGGGTTGGGACTACTCTGTACAATGAGCAGTTCTTC.